The clone carrying this TCR beta chain was seen repeatedly, ten times or more. The antigen is undetermined. This record comes from a study of T cell repertoires in cytomegalovirus infection. The wider study: Public TCR beta signatures were indicative of both CMV infection and a matching HLA type.

The CDR3 spans 15 residues. Germline CDR1 is SGHNT and CDR2 is YYREEE (reference sequence). V shed 0 bases and J shed 4 bases, with 11 bases lying between them. General study findings and limits: It was HLA-C-restricted CMV-specific TCR beta clonotypes that dominated the response ex vivo.

TCRdb passed the reads through MiXCR, listing each CDR3 protein once. This sample has 250,000 or so distinct CDR3 sequences, with about 17% found just once. The V gene is TRBV5-4, the J gene TRBJ1-5, with D maybe TRBD1 (6 bases). Specimen: CD8+ T cells from PBMCs. This receptor was identified in a human donor in good health (CMV status not recorded). Some clones in this sample may be carry-over from other donors' samples. CDR3: CASSLAKDSNQPQHF. The CDR3 DNA sequence: TGTGCCAGCAGCTTGGCCAAGGACAGTAATCAGCCCCAGCATTTT.